Listed here are 21 T cell receptor beta chains from one sample, sequenced in a study of CXCR3-negative and CXCR3-positive naive CD8 T cells. TRB cDNA was prepared as libraries by UMI-labeled 5' RACE. TCRdb re-called the 5' RACE reads and gives one entry per CDR3 protein, without DNA. The sample spans under 30,000 distinct CDR3 sequences; the ten largest clones claim 10%. The sample consisted of memory CD8+ T cells from blood. The receptors were sampled from a human donor in good health. Some clones in this sample may be carry-over from other donors' samples.

This sequence joins TRBV7-2 and TRBJ2-7; TCRdb proposes TRBD1, but this gene call is untestable without DNA. CDR3 length: 12 amino acids. Germline loops: CDR1 SGHTA, CDR2 FQGNSA. CDR3 in amino acids: CASRGDTYEQYF.

This clonotype is labeled medium-sized based on frequency. The genes are TRBV29-1 and TRBJ2-2. The CDR3 length is 13 residues. Germline assignment: CDR1 SQVTM and CDR2 ANQGSEA. This chain's CDR3 is CSVHPYRSGELFF.

This clonotype is identified as medium-sized from frequency. This chain uses TRBV11-2 with TRBJ2-3; TCRdb returns TRBD1, unconfirmable since there is no DNA. CDR1 is SGHAT, CDR2 FQNNGV, per germline. This CDR3 contains 17 residues. The CDR3 reads CASSSGQVPLSTDTQYF. The entire variable domain, with the rest obtained from reference TRBV11-2 and TRBJ2-3, is as follows: EAGVAQSPRYKIIEKRQSVAFWCNPISGHATLYWYQQILGQGPKLLIQFQNNGVVDDSQLPKDRFSAERLKGVDSTLKIQPAKLEDSAVYLCASSSGQVPLSTDTQYFGPGTRLTVL.

V is TRBV29-1 and J is TRBJ1-2; with no DNA, the TCRdb D assignment of TRBD1 cannot be verified. This CDR3 has 13 amino acids. Germline V gene lookup returns CDR1 SQVTM and CDR2 ANQGSEA. The CDR3 here is CSVDQGDLYGYTF.

The V and J genes are TRBV29-1 and TRBJ2-7; TCRdb's D call of TRBD1 is untestable without DNA. CDR3 length equals 15 residues. Germline values: CDR1 SQVTM, CDR2 ANQGSEA. This chain's CDR3 is CSVFSKDRDSYEQYF.

V gene TRBV7-8 combines with J gene TRBJ1-1; TCRdb's D call, TRBD1, is unchecked because there is no DNA. Per germline, CDR1 SGHVS and CDR2 FQNEAQ. There are 14 residues in the CDR3. CDR3 in amino acids: CASSWDRVATEAFF.

V is TRBV9 and J is TRBJ2-7; TCRdb calls TRBD2, which cannot be checked without DNA. Per germline, CDR1 SGDLS and CDR2 YYNGEE. The CDR3 has 16 amino acids. The CDR3 here is CASSPTRGSGSYEQYF.

The chain links TRBV29-1 to TRBJ2-2; checking the TCRdb D call of TRBD1 is not possible without DNA. Germline loops: CDR1 SQVTM, CDR2 ANQGSEA. This CDR3 is built from 12 residues. The CDR3 spells CSVGSGTGELFF.

The chain joins TRBV29-1 to TRBJ2-7; no DNA is available, so the TRBD1 call from TCRdb remains unchecked. Per germline, CDR1 SQVTM and CDR2 ANQGSEA. This CDR3 comprises 12 residues. The CDR3 protein is CSVEGEDSRQYF.

V usage is TRBV29-1 and J usage is TRBJ2-3; TCRdb's D call of TRBD2 is untestable without DNA. From germline, CDR1 is SQVTM and CDR2 ANQGSEA. The CDR3 loop spans 15 amino acids. The CDR3 here is CSVEGSSGGTDTQYF.

The chain links TRBV25-1 to TRBJ1-2. The germline V gene has CDR1 MGHDK and CDR2 SYGVNS. CDR3 size: 12 residues. CDR3 region: CASSEGNYGYTF.

The V and J genes are TRBV7-3 and TRBJ2-1; checking the TCRdb D call of TRBD1 is not possible without DNA. The CDR3 runs to 15 residues. Germline V gives CDR1 SGHTA, CDR2 FQGTGA. The CDR3 protein is CASSLTEGPYNEQFF. Drawing the rest from reference TRBV7-3 and TRBJ2-1, the complete variable domain is GAGVSQTPSNKVTEKGKYVELRCDPISGHTALYWYRQSLGQGPEFLIYFQGTGAADDSGLPNDRFFAVRPEGSVSTLKIQRTERGDSAVYLCASSLTEGPYNEQFFGPGTRLTVL.

This clonotype is classed as medium-sized by frequency. V usage is TRBV7-6 and J usage is TRBJ2-2; TCRdb designates TRBD1, a call that cannot be tested without DNA. CDR3 length: 21 residues. Per germline, CDR1 SGHVS and CDR2 FNYEAQ. This CDR3 reads CASSSNRDREWLARNTGELFF.

This chain uses TRBV3-1 with TRBJ2-5; no DNA is available, so the TRBD1 call from TCRdb remains unchecked. This CDR3 contains 15 residues. Per germline, CDR1 LGHDT and CDR2 YNNKEL (reference sequence). The CDR3 sequence: CASSPPSDREETQYF.

The genes are TRBV20-1 and TRBJ2-1; TCRdb calls TRBD2, which cannot be checked without DNA. The CDR3 is made up of 20 amino acids. Germline-derived CDR1 and CDR2 are DFQATT and SNEGSKA (reference sequence). The CDR3 sequence is CSARDLREWTSGGSGNEQFF.

CDR3 region: CSARDRQMNTEAFF. The genes are TRBV20-1 and TRBJ1-1. The germline V gene encodes CDR1 DFQATT and CDR2 SNEGSKA (reference sequence). The CDR3 contains 14 residues.

J is TRBJ2-7 and V is TRBV12-3 or TRBV12-4; TCRdb's D call, TRBD2, is unchecked because there is no DNA. This CDR3 has 13 amino acids. The CDR3 loop reads CASSRFREGEQYF.

The J gene is TRBJ2-5, the V gene TRBV5-6; TCRdb reports TRBD1, a call that lacks DNA to check it against. The CDR3 loop spans 14 amino acids. The germline gives CDR1 SGHDT, CDR2 YYEEEE. This CDR3 reads CASSPTYREETQYF.

The rearrangement uses TRBV12-3 or TRBV12-4 and TRBJ1-1; TCRdb lists TRBD1, though no DNA is available to test this call. This CDR3 has 12 residues. Here the CDR3 reads CASSPRQSEAFF.

The gene calls are TRBV25-1 and TRBJ1-2. There are 13 residues in the CDR3. Germline CDR1 and CDR2: MGHDK and SYGVNS. The CDR3 sequence is CASSEFSYYGYTF.

The chain is built from TRBV29-1 and TRBJ2-3; lacking DNA, the TRBD1 call made by TCRdb goes unchecked. In germline, CDR1 is SQVTM, CDR2 ANQGSEA. This CDR3 has 15 amino acids. CDR3 protein: CSVEGGIRASDTQYF.